What follows are 22 T cell receptor beta chains derived from one specimen sequenced in a study of cytomegalovirus exposure and HLA in healthy donors. Amplification used 60 Vbeta primers and 13 Jbeta primers. Generated by immunoSEQ multiplex PCR, the TCRdb table keeps only in-frame clones and is missing some. In the table there are approximately 150,000 clones, 75% to 85% of which are singletons. Material for sequencing was PBMCs. Receptors originate from a woman in her forties or fifties in good health and CMV-seropositive.

The chain employs TRBV30 and TRBJ1-3, with 8 bases matching TRBD1. V lost 2 bases to trimming and J lost 5 bases; unmatched junction nucleotides: 8. Germline V gives CDR1 GTSNPN, CDR2 SVGIG (reference sequence). The CDR3 length is 15 residues. The CDR3 nucleotides read TGTGCCTGGAGTATAGGGACAGGTGGAAGAAACACCATATATTTT. Protein: CAWSIGTGGRNTIYF.

The table lists this clone with a few counts. The gene calls are TRBV2 and TRBJ1-1; no reliable D call. The germline V gene has CDR1 SNHLY and CDR2 FYNNEI. CDR3 length: 13 amino acids. With 5 bases removed from V and 0 bases from J, the gap between germline ends came to 7 bases. The CDR3 DNA reads TGTGCCAGCAGTCCGGGGATGAACACTGAAGCTTTCTTT. Protein: CASSPGMNTEAFF.

The V and J genes are TRBV7-6 and TRBJ1-1, with 7 bases that match TRBD1. Germline V lookup: CDR1 SGHVS, CDR2 FNYEAQ. V shed 4 bases and J 4 bases; nucleotides not matched to a gene: 9. The CDR3 loop spans 15 amino acids. The DNA of the CDR3 is TGTGCCAGCAGCTCGGGAGGGGGCGCGGGCACTGAAGCTTTCTTT. Translating it yields CASSSGGGAGTEAFF.

This sequence joins TRBV7-6 and TRBJ2-6; D possibly corresponds to TRBD2 (5 bases). The CDR3 consists of 16 residues. Germline CDR1 and CDR2: SGHVS and FNYEAQ. Trimming took 1 base from V and 0 from J, leaving 7 bases between them. The CDR3 here is CASSLVRGSGANVLTF. CDR3 DNA sequence: TGTGCCAGCAGCTTAGTCCGGGGCTCTGGGGCCAACGTCCTGACTTTC.

The J gene is TRBJ1-3, the V gene TRBV7-6, with D possibly matching TRBD1 (5 bases). The CDR3 has 18 amino acids. The germline CDR1 and CDR2 sequences are SGHVS and FNYEAQ. Trimming took 0 bases from V and 4 from J, leaving 19 bases between them. The CDR3 nucleotides read TGTGCCAGCAGCTTAGCGCGGCAGTTGGGACTTTCCGGAAACACCATATATTTT. It encodes CASSLARQLGLSGNTIYF.

V usage is TRBV10-3 and J usage is TRBJ2-3; 7 bases map to TRBD1. V shed 7 bases, J shed 0 bases, and the junction held 7 bases outside the gene matches. CDR1 ENHRY and CDR2 SYGVKD come from the germline V gene. This CDR3 spans 15 amino acids. Written as DNA, the CDR3 is TGTGCCATCAAAACAGGGGCCCCTAGCACAGATACGCAGTATTTT. It encodes CAIKTGAPSTDTQYF.

V is TRBV6-6 and J is TRBJ1-2, with D maybe TRBD1 (5 bases). CDR3 length: 15 amino acids. CDR1 is MNHNY and CDR2 is SVGAGI in the germline V gene (reference sequence). The germline V and J ends were trimmed by 2 bases and 7 bases, with 17 bases remaining between them. The CDR3 is CASSYLGGGTPGYTF. Here the CDR3 DNA reads TGTGCCAGCAGTTACCTCGGCGGGGGTACTCCTGGCTACACCTTC.

The chain joins TRBV5-1 to TRBJ1-1; tentative D call: TRBD1 (6 bases). CDR1 and CDR2 from the germline V gene are SGHRS and YFSETQ. The CDR3 is 12 residues long. Trimming left V 0 bases short and J 10 bases short, with 10 bases between. The CDR3 region is CASSLVAGVAFF. DNA for the CDR3: TGCGCCAGCAGCTTGGTGGCAGGGGTAGCTTTCTTT.

This clone is a singleton in its sample. V and J are TRBV4-2 and TRBJ1-1, with 9 bases matching TRBD1. Trimming took 1 base from V and 4 from J; bases not matched to a gene: 7. The germline gives CDR1 LGHNA, CDR2 YNFKEQ. This CDR3 region has 16 residues. The CDR3 reads CASSQVGQGRGTEAFF. The DNA of the CDR3 is TGTGCCAGCAGCCAAGTGGGACAGGGAAGAGGCACTGAAGCTTTCTTT.

The rearrangement links TRBV2 to TRBJ2-2, with 8 nucleotides matching TRBD2. CDR1 is SNHLY, CDR2 FYNNEI, per germline. The CDR3 totals 14 residues. Losses at the gene ends were 9 bases for V and 0 bases for J; bases not matched to a gene: 3. CDR3: CARRGDTNTGELFF. The CDR3 DNA is TGTGCCAGGCGGGGGGACACGAACACCGGGGAGCTGTTTTTT.

The chain combines TRBV6-1 with TRBJ2-5, with D possibly matching TRBD1 (6 bases). The J call may be wrong; the DNA end is better matched by TRBJ2-7. CDR1 and CDR2 (germline): MNHNS, SASEGT. The CDR3 runs to 13 residues. The CDR3 DNA sequence: TGTGCCAGCAGTTGGGACACCAAAGACGAGCAGTACTTC. It is translated as CASSWDTKDEQYF.

This chain's CDR3 is CASSASLGSGNTIYF. The CDR3 nucleotides read TGCGCCAGCAGCGCTTCTCTAGGCTCTGGAAACACCATATATTTT. This chain uses TRBV5-1 with TRBJ1-3; D unclear. Trimming stripped 4 bases from V and 0 bases from J, with 11 bases between. Germline CDR1 reads SGHRS; CDR2 reads YFSETQ. The CDR3 extends over 15 amino acids.

Written as DNA, the CDR3 is TGTGCCAGTGGAGGCGCCGGAGCGAGAAAATGGTACACCTTC. Translated, it gives CASGGAGARKWYTF. The chain employs TRBV19 and TRBJ1-2, with D uncertain. Trimming removed 8 bases at V and 11 bases at J, with 24 bases between. The CDR3 spans 14 residues. The germline V gene encodes CDR1 LNHDA and CDR2 SQIVND (reference sequence).

As regards this clone: Other DNA variants within this sample encode the same CDR3. The genes are TRBV13 and TRBJ2-2; D perhaps matches TRBD2 (5 bases). Germline assignment: CDR1 PRHDT and CDR2 FYEKMQ (reference sequence). The CDR3 is 17 amino acids. V gave up 0 bases and J gave up 0 bases, with 11 bases separating them. CDR3 amino acids: CASSLGRGFTNTGELFF. For the CDR3, the DNA is TGTGCCAGCAGCTTAGGTCGAGGGTTCACGAACACCGGGGAGCTGTTTTTT.

The gene calls are TRBV18 and TRBJ2-1, with 12 positions matching TRBD1. The ends lost 11 bases at V and 2 bases at J; junction bases unmatched: 13. This CDR3 has 17 residues. Germline V CDR1 and CDR2: KGHSH, LQKENI. CDR3 nucleotides: TGTGCCTCCCCGGGACAGGGGGCGAAAAGGCCCTACAATGAGCAGTTCTTC. Protein sequence: CASPGQGAKRPYNEQFF.

This clone was seen more than once but under ten times. The chain links TRBV7-9 to TRBJ1-2; the D is unclear. Trimming pared 5 bases from V and 6 bases from J, leaving 16 bases between. There are 14 residues in the CDR3. From germline, CDR1 is SEHNR and CDR2 FQNEAQ (reference sequence). The CDR3 DNA reads as TGTGCCAGCAGCCACCGACGGGGTGGGGATGGCTACACCTTC. It is translated as CASSHRRGGDGYTF.

This chain uses TRBV4-1 with TRBJ1-4; 7 bases line up with TRBD1. In germline, CDR1 is MGHRA, CDR2 YSYEKL. The junction had 5 bases not matched to a gene; V was cut back by 0 bases and J by 7 bases. The CDR3 is 15 residues long. The CDR3 DNA is TGCGCCAGCAGCCAAGAAGAGGGGGCGTTTGAAAAACTGTTTTTT. As protein: CASSQEEGAFEKLFF.

In its sample, this clone was seen a few times. V usage is TRBV6-5 and J usage is TRBJ2-5; 8 nucleotides align to TRBD2. V trimming: 5 bases; J trimming: 7 bases; junction bases outside the gene matches: 12. Germline values: CDR1 MNHEY, CDR2 SVGAGI. CDR3 size: 15 residues. CDR3 DNA: TGTGCCAGCAGTAGGATTGGGACGGCGGGGGGGACCCAGTACTTC. Encoded protein: CASSRIGTAGGTQYF.

V usage is TRBV29-1 and J usage is TRBJ2-3; 7 positions agree with TRBD2. Unmatched junction bases numbered 2, after V lost 2 bases and J lost 6 bases. The CDR3 extends over 12 amino acids. Germline V gene sequence: CDR1 SQVTM, CDR2 ANQGSEA. CDR3 residues: CSVENSGDTQYF. The CDR3 region has the DNA TGCAGCGTTGAAAATAGCGGGGATACGCAGTATTTT.

The V gene is TRBV7-9, the J gene TRBJ2-3; possibly TRBD2 for D (6 bases). The V and J ends lost 2 bases and 4 bases respectively, with 16 bases between them. The V gene's germline CDR1 is SEHNR and CDR2 FQNEAQ (reference sequence). The CDR3 is made up of 16 amino acids. Here the CDR3 reads CASSLPREKVPDTQYF. CDR3 coding DNA: TGTGCCAGCAGCTTACCACGGGAGAAGGTCCCAGATACGCAGTATTTT.

The chain links TRBV5-8 to TRBJ2-3; D may be TRBD1 (5 bases). This CDR3 comprises 18 residues. V lost 3 bases and J lost 2, with 22 bases in between. Germline CDR1 SGHTS, CDR2 YDEGEE. This CDR3 reads CASSSPQGAPSITDTQYF. The CDR3 nucleotides read TGTGCCAGCAGCTCTCCCCAGGGCGCCCCCTCTATCACAGATACGCAGTATTTT.

The chain links TRBV7-2 to TRBJ2-2; no definite D call. V shed 2 bases and J shed 5 bases, with 6 bases lying between them. This CDR3 comprises 13 residues. The V gene's germline CDR1 is SGHTA and CDR2 FQGNSA. The CDR3 bases are TGTGCCAGCAGCTTAACTCCAACCGGGGAGCTGTTTTTT. It is translated as CASSLTPTGELFF.